This T cell receptor beta chain was recorded in a study of post-analysis software for immune sequencing data. Study at large: Included among the disease courses, which were recorded for the cohort, were relapsing-remitting, secondary progressive and progressive-relapsing multiple sclerosis. Study findings and constraints: Same-batch samples co-clustered strongly by F measure. Controls had lower frequencies than patients of about 5 TRBV segments, which included TRBV5-6, TRBV5-1 and TRBV20-1. Those with multiple sclerosis, the patient group, showed significantly lower normalized Chao1 diversity than controls.

This clonotype was seen a few times. Its target is not known. Germline CDR1 is PRHDT and CDR2 is FYEKMQ (reference sequence). Trimming stripped 6 bases from V and 6 bases from J, with 12 bases between. The CDR3 loop spans 14 amino acids. The authors incorporated unique molecular identifiers into the TCR beta cDNA libraries. The authors obtained some 500,000 cDNA molecules from approximately 0.91 to 9.4 million T cells. TCRdb redid the calling of the PCR reads with MiXCR, one entry per CDR3 protein. The table has 380,000 or so distinct CDR3 sequences, less than 35% seen once; the top ten hold 10% to 15%.

The clonotype comes from a girl aged 10 to 17 with multiple sclerosis. Sequenced material: blood. The V call is TRBV13, the J call TRBJ2-6; D not certain. This CDR3 reads CASSRNSKANVLTF. The CDR3 nucleotides are TGTGCCAGCAGTCGAAACAGTAAGGCCAACGTCCTGACTTTC.